This T cell receptor (beta chain) was obtained from a study of control samples from healthy donors and cancer patients. This CDR3 comprises 11 residues. Germline V CDR1 and CDR2: MNHEY, SVGAGI. Trimming shortened V by 6 bases and J by 9 bases, and 9 bases separated the two germline ends. Here immunoSEQ multiplex PCR was the method, and the copy in TCRdb shows in-frame clones only, minus some. Altogether roughly 150,000 clones are present, approximately 93% being singletons, with the ten largest covering more than 5%. The clonotype was recovered from a man younger than 35 in good health. What was sequenced was blood. The chain joins TRBV6-5 to TRBJ2-1; D could derive from TRBD1 or TRBD2 (5 bases each). The CDR3 protein is CASSPGREQFF. Here the CDR3 DNA reads TGTGCCAGCAGCCCGGGGCGTGAGCAGTTCTTC.